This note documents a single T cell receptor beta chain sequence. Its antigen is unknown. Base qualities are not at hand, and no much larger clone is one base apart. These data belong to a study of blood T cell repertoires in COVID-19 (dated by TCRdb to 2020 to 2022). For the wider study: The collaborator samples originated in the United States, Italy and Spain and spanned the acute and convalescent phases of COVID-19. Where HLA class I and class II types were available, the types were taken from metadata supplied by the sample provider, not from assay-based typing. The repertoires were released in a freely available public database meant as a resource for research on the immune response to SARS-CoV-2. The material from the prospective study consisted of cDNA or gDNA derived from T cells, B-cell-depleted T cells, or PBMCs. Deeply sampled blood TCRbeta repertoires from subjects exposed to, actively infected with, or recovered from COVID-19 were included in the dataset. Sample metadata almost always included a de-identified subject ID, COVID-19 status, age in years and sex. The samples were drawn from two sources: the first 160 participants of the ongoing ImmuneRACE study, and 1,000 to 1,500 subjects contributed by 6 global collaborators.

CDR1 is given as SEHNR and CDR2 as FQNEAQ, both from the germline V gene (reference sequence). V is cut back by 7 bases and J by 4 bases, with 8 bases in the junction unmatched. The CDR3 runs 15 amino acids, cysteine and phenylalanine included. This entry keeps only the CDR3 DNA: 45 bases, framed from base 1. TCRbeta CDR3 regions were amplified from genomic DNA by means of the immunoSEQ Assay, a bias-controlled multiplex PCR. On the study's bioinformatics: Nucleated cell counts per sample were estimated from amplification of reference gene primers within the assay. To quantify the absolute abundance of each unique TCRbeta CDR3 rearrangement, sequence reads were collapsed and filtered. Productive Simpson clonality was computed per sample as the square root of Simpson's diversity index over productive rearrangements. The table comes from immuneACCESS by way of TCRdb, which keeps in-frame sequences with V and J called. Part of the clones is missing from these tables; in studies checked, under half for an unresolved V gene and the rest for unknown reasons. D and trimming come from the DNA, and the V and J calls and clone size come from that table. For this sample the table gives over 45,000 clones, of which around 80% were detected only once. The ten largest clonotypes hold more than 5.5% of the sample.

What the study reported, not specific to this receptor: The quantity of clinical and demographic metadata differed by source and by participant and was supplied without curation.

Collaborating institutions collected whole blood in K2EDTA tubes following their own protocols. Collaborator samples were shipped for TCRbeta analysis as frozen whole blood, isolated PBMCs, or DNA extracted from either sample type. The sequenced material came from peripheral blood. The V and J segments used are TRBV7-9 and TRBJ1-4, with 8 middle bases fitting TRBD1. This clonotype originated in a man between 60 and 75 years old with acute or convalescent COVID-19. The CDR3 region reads CASTPRTGINEKLFF. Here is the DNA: TGTGCCAGCACTCCTCGGACAGGGATTAATGAAAAACTGTTTTTT.